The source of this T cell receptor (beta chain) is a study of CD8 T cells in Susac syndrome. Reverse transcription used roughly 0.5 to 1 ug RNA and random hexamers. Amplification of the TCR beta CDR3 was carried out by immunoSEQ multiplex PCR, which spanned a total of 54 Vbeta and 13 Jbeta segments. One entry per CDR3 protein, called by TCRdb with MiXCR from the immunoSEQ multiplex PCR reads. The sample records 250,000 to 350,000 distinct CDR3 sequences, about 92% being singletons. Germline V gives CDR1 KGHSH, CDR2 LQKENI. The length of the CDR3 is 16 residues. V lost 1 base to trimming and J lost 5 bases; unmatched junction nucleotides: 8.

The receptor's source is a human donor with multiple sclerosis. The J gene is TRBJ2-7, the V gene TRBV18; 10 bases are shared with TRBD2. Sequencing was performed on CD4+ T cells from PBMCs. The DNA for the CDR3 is TGTGCCAGCTCACCACTAGCGGGAGGAAGTTTCCACGAGCAGTACTTC. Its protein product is CASSPLAGGSFHEQYF.